One sample yielded the 11 T cell receptor beta chains listed below, sequenced in a study of blood T cells in healthy people across ages. Primed by a sample-barcoded 5' primer and a J-beta primer mix, a second PCR proceeded for roughly 7 to 12 cycles. MiXCR, run by TCRdb on the 5' RACE reads, gives a single entry per CDR3 protein. The table lists 1.5 million to 1.8 million distinct CDR3 sequences, under 55% of them singletons. Material: blood. These receptors were collected from a woman younger than 35 in good health.

In this sample, this clonotype turned up a few times. V is TRBV25-1 and J is TRBJ2-7; D may be TRBD1 (7 bases). This CDR3 region has 15 residues. Trimming took 3 bases from V and 7 from J, leaving 19 bases between them. Germline lookup yields CDR1 MGHDK and CDR2 SYGVNS. The CDR3 DNA reads TGTGCCAGCAGTGACCCTCGACAGGGCGGGAATGAGCAGTACTTC. It yields the protein CASSDPRQGGNEQYF.

The CDR3 DNA sequence: TGTGCCAGCAGAGCAGGAGGGAGTGAACAGTACTTC. Its protein product is CASRAGGSEQYF. The chain combines TRBV28 with TRBJ2-4; possibly TRBD2 for D (6 bases). Per germline, CDR1 MDHEN and CDR2 SYDVKM. CDR3 length: 12 amino acids. The V end lost 6 bases, the J end lost 13 bases, and 16 bases lay between the germline ends.

This clonotype was observed once. The chain has TRBV7-8 and TRBJ2-7; 12 nucleotides match TRBD2. The CDR3 sequence is 15 residues long. V lost 6 bases and J lost 7; bases outside the gene matches: 10. The germline CDR1 and CDR2 sequences are SGHVS and FQNEAQ. CDR3 sequence reads: CASSPTSGRRNEQYF. CDR3 coding DNA: TGTGCCAGCAGTCCGACTAGCGGGAGAAGGAATGAGCAGTACTTC.

The rearrangement uses TRBV27 and TRBJ2-1; TRBD2 is a possible D gene (5 bases). V lost 5 bases, J lost 0 bases, and 11 bases lay in between. The CDR3 totals 15 residues. Germline V lookup: CDR1 MNHEY, CDR2 SMNVEV (reference sequence). The CDR3 here is CASSHGVSSYNEQFF. In DNA, the CDR3 is TGTGCCAGCAGTCACGGGGTTAGCTCCTACAATGAGCAGTTCTTC.

This clonotype was detected only a few times. This sequence joins TRBV3-1 and TRBJ1-5; D is undetermined. The V end was cut by 1 base, the J end by 7 bases, with 14 bases between. CDR3 size: 15 residues. Germline values: CDR1 LGHDT, CDR2 YNNKEL (reference sequence). For the CDR3, the DNA is TGTGCCAGCAGCCAAGGGGCTTTGGCCGGACAGCCCCAGCATTTT. Its translation is CASSQGALAGQPQHF.

A remark on this clonotype: The DNA is left out, because the CDR3 cannot be placed on it with certainty; the CDR3 is given as TCRdb lists it. This rearrangement joins TRBV9 to TRBJ2-1. The CDR3 has 13 amino acids, counting both end residues. The germline V gene has CDR1 SGDLS and CDR2 YYNGEE. The CDR3 sequence: CASSVAPGNEQLF.

This clonotype was observed a few times. The chain joins TRBV5-5 to TRBJ2-1; D ambiguous. The ends were cut back, 3 bases at V and 1 base at J, with 11 bases in the middle. Germline CDR1 reads SGHKS; CDR2 reads YYEKEE (reference sequence). The CDR3 sequence is 15 residues long. The CDR3 region is CASSSAGPSYNEQFF. The CDR3 DNA reads TGTGCCAGCAGCTCGGCTGGTCCATCCTACAATGAGCAGTTCTTC. Combining the CDR3 with reference TRBV5-5 and TRBJ2-1 gives the whole variable domain DAGVTQSPTHLIKTRGQQVTLRCSPISGHKSVSWYQQVLGQGPQFIFQYYEKEERGRGNFPDRFSARQFPNYSSELNVNALLLGDSALYLCASSSAGPSYNEQFFGPGTRLTVL.

As for this clonotype: A read error may account for a junction end that differs from germline. The genes are TRBV7-2 and TRBJ2-7, with D perhaps matching TRBD2 (6 bases). Germline V gene lookup returns CDR1 SGHTA and CDR2 FQGNSA. The CDR3 covers 14 residues. As DNA, the CDR3 is TGTGCCAGCAGTTTAGCGCTCGGGGGAAGCGAGCAGTACTTC. The encoded protein is CASSLALGGSEQYF.

This clonotype was counted only a few times. This chain uses TRBV20-1 with TRBJ1-6, with D perhaps matching TRBD1 (6 bases). V lost 3 bases and J lost 9, with 18 bases in between. In germline, CDR1 is DFQATT, CDR2 SNEGSKA (reference sequence). The CDR3 is 15 amino acids. DNA of the CDR3: TGCAGTGCTAGGGCCGGGGGCTATTCTCTTTCACCCCTCCACTTT. Its protein is CSARAGGYSLSPLHF.

This chain uses TRBV6-6 with TRBJ2-7, with D tentatively TRBD1 (5 bases). Per germline, CDR1 MNHNY and CDR2 SVGAGI (reference sequence). The V end lost 2 bases, the J end lost 2 bases, and 13 bases lay between the germline ends. The CDR3 is made up of 15 amino acids. Written as DNA, the CDR3 is TGTGCCAGCAGTTACGACGACAGATCAACCTACGAGCAGTACTTC. Amino acids: CASSYDDRSTYEQYF.

Only a few counts were recorded for this clonotype. The V gene is TRBV18, the J gene TRBJ1-1; D may be TRBD1 (5 bases). V was trimmed by 6 bases and J by 2 bases, leaving 19 bases between them. The CDR3 has 16 residues. CDR1 KGHSH and CDR2 LQKENI come from the germline V gene. This CDR3 is CASSLKAGTVNTEAFF. CDR3 nucleotides: TGTGCCAGCTCGCTAAAAGCCGGGACGGTAAACACTGAAGCTTTCTTT.